The sequence of this T cell receptor (beta chain) was determined in a study of T cell changes during pregnancy in multiple sclerosis. As for this clone: A read error may produce the germline difference seen at one junction end.

Data came from immunoSEQ multiplex PCR; TCRdb stores just in-frame clones and leaves some out. The sample has 100,000 or so clones, 90% to 95% seen once. Per germline, CDR1 SQVTM and CDR2 ANQGSEA. The CDR3 is 13 amino acids. This specimen consisted of peripheral blood, obtained before pregnancy. The chain uses TRBV29-1 and TRBJ2-7; 8 nucleotides align to TRBD1. The TCR sequence derives from a female donor with multiple sclerosis, enrolled in a pregnancy study. In DNA form, the CDR3 reads TGCAGCGTTGAACCGGGACAGGCCTTCCATCTCCTTTTC. Translated, it gives CSVEPGQAFHLLF.